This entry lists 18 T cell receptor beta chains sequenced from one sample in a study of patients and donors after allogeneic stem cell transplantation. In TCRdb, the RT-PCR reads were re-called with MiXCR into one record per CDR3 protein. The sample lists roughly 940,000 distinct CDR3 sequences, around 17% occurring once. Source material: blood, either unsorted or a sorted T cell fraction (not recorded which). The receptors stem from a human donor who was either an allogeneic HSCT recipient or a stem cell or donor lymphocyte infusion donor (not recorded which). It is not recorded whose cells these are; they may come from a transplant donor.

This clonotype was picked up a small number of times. The CDR3 sequence: CASSLVRYTDTQYF. Here the CDR3 DNA reads TGTGCCAGCAGTTTGGTCCGCTACACAGATACGCAGTATTTT. The chain uses TRBV12-3 or TRBV12-4 and TRBJ2-3; D ambiguous. The length of the CDR3 is 14 residues. V was shortened by 3 bases and J by 2 bases, with 9 bases between the two germline ends.

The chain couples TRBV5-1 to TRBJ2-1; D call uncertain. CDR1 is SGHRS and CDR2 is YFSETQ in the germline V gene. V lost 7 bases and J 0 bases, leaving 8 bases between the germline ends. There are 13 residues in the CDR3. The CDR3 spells CASAYNSYNEQFF. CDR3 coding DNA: TGCGCCAGCGCTTACAACTCCTACAATGAGCAGTTCTTC. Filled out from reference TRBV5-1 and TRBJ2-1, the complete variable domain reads KAGVTQTPRYLIKTRGQQVTLSCSPISGHRSVSWYQQTPGQGLQFLFEYFSETQRNKGNFPGRFSGRQFSNSRSEMNVSTLELGDSALYLCASAYNSYNEQFFGPGTRLTVL.

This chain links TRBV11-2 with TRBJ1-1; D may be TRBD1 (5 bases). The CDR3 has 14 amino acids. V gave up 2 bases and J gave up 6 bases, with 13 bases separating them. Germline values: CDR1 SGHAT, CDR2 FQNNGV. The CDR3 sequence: CASSLSGRAPEAFF. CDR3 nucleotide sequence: TGTGCCAGCAGCTTAAGTGGCAGGGCCCCTGAAGCTTTCTTT.

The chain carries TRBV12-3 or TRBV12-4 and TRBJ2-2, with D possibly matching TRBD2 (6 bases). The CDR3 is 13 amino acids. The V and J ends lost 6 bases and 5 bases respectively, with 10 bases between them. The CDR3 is CASRGRGTGELFF. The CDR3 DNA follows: TGTGCCAGCAGGGGGCGGGGAACCGGGGAGCTGTTTTTT.

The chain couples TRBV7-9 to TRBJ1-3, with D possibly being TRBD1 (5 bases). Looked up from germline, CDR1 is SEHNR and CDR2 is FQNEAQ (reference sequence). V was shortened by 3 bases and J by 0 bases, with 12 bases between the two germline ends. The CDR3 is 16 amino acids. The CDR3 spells CASSFGGHGSGNTIYF. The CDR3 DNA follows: TGTGCCAGCAGCTTCGGTGGACATGGCTCTGGAAACACCATATATTTT.

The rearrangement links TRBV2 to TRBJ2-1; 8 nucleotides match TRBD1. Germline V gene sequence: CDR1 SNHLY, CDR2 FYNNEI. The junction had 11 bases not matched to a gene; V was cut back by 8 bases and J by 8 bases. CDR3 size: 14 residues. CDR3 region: CASQDLLTGDEQFF. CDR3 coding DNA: TGTGCCAGCCAGGACCTACTGACAGGGGATGAGCAGTTCTTC.

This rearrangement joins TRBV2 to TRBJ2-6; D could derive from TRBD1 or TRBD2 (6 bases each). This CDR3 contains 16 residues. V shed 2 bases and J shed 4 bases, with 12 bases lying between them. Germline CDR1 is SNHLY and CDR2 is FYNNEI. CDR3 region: CASSELRGAGANVLTF. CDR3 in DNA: TGTGCCAGCAGTGAATTAAGGGGGGCAGGGGCCAACGTCCTGACTTTC.

As DNA, the CDR3 is TGTGCCAGCAGTTTAAAGGGGACAGGGGATTTCGCGGAGCAGTTCTTC. This encodes CASSLKGTGDFAEQFF. The rearrangement uses TRBV28 and TRBJ2-1, with 10 bases lining up with TRBD1. With 2 bases clipped from V and 10 bases from J, the junction kept 11 bases outside the gene matches. Germline V lookup: CDR1 MDHEN, CDR2 SYDVKM. The CDR3 contains 16 residues.

Here the CDR3 reads CSARDVESYGYTF. The CDR3, as DNA: TGCAGTGCTCGGGACGTTGAGAGCTATGGCTACACCTTC. The chain combines TRBV20-1 with TRBJ1-2; tentative D call: TRBD1 (5 bases). Trimming pared 5 bases from V and 4 bases from J, leaving 14 bases between. This CDR3 has 13 amino acids. Germline assignment: CDR1 DFQATT and CDR2 SNEGSKA (reference sequence).

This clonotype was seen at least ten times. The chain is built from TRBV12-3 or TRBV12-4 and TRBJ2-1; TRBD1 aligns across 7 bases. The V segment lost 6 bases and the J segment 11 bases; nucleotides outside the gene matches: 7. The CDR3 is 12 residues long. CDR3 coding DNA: TGTGCCAGCAGCAGAAGGGACAGCAAGCAGTTCTTC. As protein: CASSRRDSKQFF.

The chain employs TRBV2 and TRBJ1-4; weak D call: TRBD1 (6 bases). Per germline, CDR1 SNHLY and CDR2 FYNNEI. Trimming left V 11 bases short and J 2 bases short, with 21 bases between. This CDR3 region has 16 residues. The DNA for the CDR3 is TGTGCCTCGACTTCCGCGGGGAGGGGGACTAATGAAAAACTGTTTTTT. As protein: CASTSAGRGTNEKLFF.

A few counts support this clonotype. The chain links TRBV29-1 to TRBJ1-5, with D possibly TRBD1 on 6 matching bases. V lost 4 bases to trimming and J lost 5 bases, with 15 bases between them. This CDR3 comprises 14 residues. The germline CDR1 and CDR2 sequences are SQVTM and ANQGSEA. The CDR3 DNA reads TGCAGCGTTGGGGGCGGGAGGGGGGATCAGCCCCAGCATTTT. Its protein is CSVGGGRGDQPQHF.

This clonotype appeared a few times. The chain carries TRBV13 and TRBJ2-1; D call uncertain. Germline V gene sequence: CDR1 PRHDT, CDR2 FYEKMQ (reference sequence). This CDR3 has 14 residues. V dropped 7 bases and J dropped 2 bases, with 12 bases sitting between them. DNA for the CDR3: TGTGCCAGCAAGGAACGACGTGCCTACAATGAGCAGTTCTTC. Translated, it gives CASKERRAYNEQFF.

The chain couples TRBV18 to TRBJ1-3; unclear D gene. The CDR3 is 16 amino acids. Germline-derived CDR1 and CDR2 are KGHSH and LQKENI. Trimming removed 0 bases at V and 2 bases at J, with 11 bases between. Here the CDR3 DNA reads TGTGCCAGCTCACCACCGGGGAAGCTCCCTGGAAACACCATATATTTT. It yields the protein CASSPPGKLPGNTIYF.

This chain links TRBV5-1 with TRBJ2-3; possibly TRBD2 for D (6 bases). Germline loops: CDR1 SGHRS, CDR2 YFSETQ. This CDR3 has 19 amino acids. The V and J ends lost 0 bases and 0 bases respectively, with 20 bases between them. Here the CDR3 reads CASSLVFNQLASSTDTQYF. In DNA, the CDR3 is TGCGCCAGCAGCTTGGTCTTCAATCAACTAGCCTCTAGCACAGATACGCAGTATTTT.

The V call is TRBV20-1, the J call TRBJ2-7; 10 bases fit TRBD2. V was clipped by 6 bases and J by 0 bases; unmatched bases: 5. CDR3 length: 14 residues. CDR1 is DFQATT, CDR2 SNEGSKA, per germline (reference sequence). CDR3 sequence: CSATSGRASYEQYF. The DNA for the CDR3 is TGCAGTGCAACGAGCGGGAGGGCCTCCTACGAGCAGTACTTC.

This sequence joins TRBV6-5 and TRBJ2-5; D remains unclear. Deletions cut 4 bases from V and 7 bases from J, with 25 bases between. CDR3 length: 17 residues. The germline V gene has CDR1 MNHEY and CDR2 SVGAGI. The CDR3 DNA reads TGTGCCAGCAGTTCAGCGAGGATCCAGCTGGTAAGAGGGACCCAGTACTTC. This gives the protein CASSSARIQLVRGTQYF.

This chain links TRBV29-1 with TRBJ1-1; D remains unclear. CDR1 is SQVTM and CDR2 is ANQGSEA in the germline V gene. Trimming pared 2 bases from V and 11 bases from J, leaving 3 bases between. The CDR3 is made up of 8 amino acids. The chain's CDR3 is CSVESAFF. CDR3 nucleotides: TGCAGCGTTGAATCTGCTTTCTTT.